The 28 T cell receptor beta chains below were found in one sample sequenced in a study of cytomegalovirus exposure and HLA in healthy donors. Produced via immunoSEQ multiplex PCR; TCRdb's table is partial and in-frame only. This table has 180,000 or so clones, about 87% appearing once. The sequenced sample was PBMCs. The receptors derive from a woman aged 25-40 years in good health and CMV-seronegative.

The chain employs TRBV4-2 and TRBJ2-6, with TRBD1 as a possible D gene (5 bases). Deletions cut 1 base from V and 0 bases from J, with 13 bases between. CDR3 length: 18 residues. The germline CDR1 and CDR2 sequences are LGHNA and YNFKEQ. CDR3 sequence (DNA): TGTGCCAGCAGCCAAGTGAGCCAGGGAAACTCTGGGGCCAACGTCCTGACTTTC. Translating gives CASSQVSQGNSGANVLTF.

The V and J genes are TRBV5-1 and TRBJ2-1; 10 bases fit TRBD2. J lost 5 bases, V lost 4 bases, and 12 bases had no gene match. Germline CDR1 SGHRS, CDR2 YFSETQ. The CDR3 is 17 amino acids. The CDR3 sequence is CASSPGASGGAHNEQFF. CDR3 in DNA: TGCGCCAGCAGCCCTGGCGCCAGCGGGGGGGCCCACAATGAGCAGTTCTTC.

In this sample, this clone turned up once. The chain carries TRBV7-6 and TRBJ1-3; possibly TRBD1 for D (6 bases). V was clipped by 4 bases and J by 2 bases, with 12 bases between them. Germline CDR1 and CDR2: SGHVS and FNYEAQ. The length of the CDR3 is 15 residues. The CDR3 region is CASSSQQGPGNTIYF. The CDR3 coding sequence is TGTGCCAGCAGCTCTCAACAGGGACCTGGAAACACCATATATTTT.

The CDR3 bases are TGCGCCAGCAGTGAGCCCCGACAGGGAGCCAAAGCTTTCTTT. This encodes CASSEPRQGAKAFF. The V call is TRBV10-2, the J call TRBJ1-1; TRBD1 aligns across 7 bases. CDR1 WSHSY and CDR2 SAAADI come from the germline V gene. J was trimmed by 9 bases and V by 2 bases; bases with no gene match: 9. The CDR3 consists of 14 residues.

The chain couples TRBV5-6 to TRBJ1-4; 7 bases fit TRBD1. V was clipped by 2 bases and J by 7 bases; unmatched bases: 5. The CDR3 spans 14 residues. Germline assignment: CDR1 SGHDT and CDR2 YYEEEE. DNA of the CDR3: TGTGCCAGCAGCTTCAGGGGGTTGGGTGAAAAACTGTTTTTT. As protein: CASSFRGLGEKLFF.

The rearrangement joins TRBV19 to TRBJ2-1; 9 nucleotides agree with TRBD1. The CDR3 contains 15 residues. V dropped 1 base and J dropped 2; count of bases not matched to a gene: 0. Germline loops: CDR1 LNHDA, CDR2 SQIVND (reference sequence). The CDR3 bases are TGTGCCAGTAGTATAGGACAGGGGGCCTACAATGAGCAGTTCTTC. As protein: CASSIGQGAYNEQFF.

This chain joins TRBV4-1 and TRBJ2-3; 8 bases align to TRBD2. V lost 2 bases and J lost 0; bases outside the gene matches: 4. The CDR3 runs to 16 residues. Germline V gene sequence: CDR1 MGHRA, CDR2 YSYEKL. CDR3 protein: CASSQLGLVSTDTQYF. For the CDR3, the DNA is TGCGCCAGCAGCCAACTGGGACTAGTCAGCACAGATACGCAGTATTTT.

The J gene is TRBJ2-3, the V gene TRBV7-2; TRBD2 might be the D (6 bases). This CDR3 has 15 amino acids. Germline V gene data show CDR1 as SGHTA and CDR2 as FQGNSA. V was cut by 2 bases and J by 3 bases, with 12 bases left in between. Written as DNA, the CDR3 is TGTGCCAGCAGCTTAACTCTGACTAGTACAGATACGCAGTATTTT. Residues: CASSLTLTSTDTQYF.

Only one count was recorded for this clone. V gene TRBV6-1 combines with J gene TRBJ1-1, with D possibly TRBD1 on 6 matching bases. The germline CDR1 and CDR2 sequences are MNHNS and SASEGT. Between the trimmed V and J ends, which lost 8 bases and 0 bases, there was a span of 13 bases. This CDR3 region has 14 residues. The CDR3 here is CASSQGSMNTEAFF. In DNA, the CDR3 is TGTGCCAGCTCACAGGGTTCCATGAACACTGAAGCTTTCTTT.

The chain employs TRBV27 and TRBJ1-2; perhaps TRBD1 as D (6 bases). V lost 5 bases and J lost 4, with 20 bases in between. Per germline, CDR1 MNHEY and CDR2 SMNVEV (reference sequence). The CDR3 length is 16 residues. The CDR3 DNA reads TGTGCCAGCAGTGGCTACAGGGACCGCCGCCTCTATGGCTACACCTTC. This sequence encodes CASSGYRDRRLYGYTF.

The J gene is TRBJ2-5, the V gene TRBV5-4; 9 positions agree with TRBD1. The CDR3 totals 14 residues. With 4 bases clipped from V and 2 bases from J, the junction kept 3 bases outside the gene matches. The germline V gene has CDR1 SGHNT and CDR2 YYREEE (reference sequence). CDR3 DNA: TGTGCCAGCAGCCGTGACAGGGGGCAAGAGACCCAGTACTTC. Residues: CASSRDRGQETQYF. The variable domain in full, completed from reference TRBV5-4 and TRBJ2-5, reads ETGVTQSPTHLIKTRGQQVTLRCSSQSGHNTVSWYQQALGQGPQFIFQYYREEENGRGNFPPRFSGLQFPNYSSELNVNALELDDSALYLCASSRDRGQETQYFGPGTRLLVL.

V and J are TRBV6-1 and TRBJ2-5; D is undetermined. This CDR3 has 10 residues. V lost 3 bases to trimming and J lost 12 bases, with 8 bases between them. CDR1 is MNHNS and CDR2 is SASEGT in the germline V gene. The CDR3: CASSEFLKYF. The CDR3 coding sequence is TGTGCCAGCAGTGAGTTTCTTAAGTACTTC.

This clone is a singleton in its sample. The chain joins TRBV23-1 to TRBJ2-7, with TRBD2 as a possible D gene (5 bases). TRBV23-1 is placed among ORFs of uncertain function. With 0 bases removed from V and 0 bases from J, the gap between germline ends came to 6 bases. The CDR3 covers 14 residues. The CDR3 bases are TGCGCCAGCAGTCAATCAGGGAGCTCCTACGAGCAGTACTTC. It codes for CASSQSGSSYEQYF.

This chain's CDR3 is CASSPPTSGGGNTQYF. CDR3 DNA: TGTGCCAGCTCACCACCGACTAGCGGGGGAGGGAATACGCAGTATTTT. This sequence joins TRBV18 and TRBJ2-3, with 12 bases matching TRBD2. The germline V gene has CDR1 KGHSH and CDR2 LQKENI. The CDR3 is 16 amino acids. Trimming at V came to 0 bases and at J to 7 bases, leaving 5 bases not matched to a gene.

CDR3 protein: CSVGQPYGYTF. The CDR3 nucleotides are TGCAGCGTTGGGCAACCCTATGGCTACACCTTC. The rearrangement joins TRBV29-1 to TRBJ1-2; no clear D gene. Germline CDR1 reads SQVTM; CDR2 reads ANQGSEA. This CDR3 comprises 11 residues. Trimming cost V 4 bases and J 4 bases, with 7 bases left between them.

V is TRBV13 and J is TRBJ2-1, with 10 nucleotides matching TRBD2. The CDR3 extends over 15 amino acids. V shed 4 bases and J 3 bases; nucleotides not matched to a gene: 3. CDR1 is PRHDT, CDR2 FYEKMQ, per germline (reference sequence). Here the CDR3 DNA reads TGTGCCAGCAGCTATAGCGGGGGGTACTACAATGAGCAGTTCTTC. Its protein product is CASSYSGGYYNEQFF.

Comments on this clone: A junction boundary mismatches the germline segment, possibly from a read error. The chain couples TRBV4-1 to TRBJ1-4, with D perhaps matching TRBD1 (5 bases). From germline, CDR1 is MGHRA and CDR2 YSYEKL. The CDR3 is made up of 15 amino acids. For the CDR3, the DNA is TGCGCCAGCAGCCAAGATCCCAGGGCTAAAGAAAAACTGTTTTTT. Encoded protein: CASSQDPRAKEKLFF.

In this sample, this clone turned up once. The rearrangement joins TRBV7-6 to TRBJ1-6; D is possibly TRBD1 (6 bases). The V end lost 0 bases, the J end lost 4 bases, and 10 bases lay between the germline ends. Germline CDR1 reads SGHVS; CDR2 reads FNYEAQ. The CDR3 has 16 residues. The CDR3 protein is CASSLAGGTYNSPLHF. As DNA, the CDR3 is TGTGCCAGCAGCTTAGCGGGGGGGACATATAATTCACCCCTCCACTTT. The full variable domain, in which reference TRBV7-6 and TRBJ1-6 provide the parts outside the CDR3, is GAGVSQSPRYKVTKRGQDVALRCDPISGHVSLYWYRQALGQGPEFLTYFNYEAQQDKSGLPNDRFSAERPEGSISTLTIQRTEQRDSAMYRCASSLAGGTYNSPLHFGNGTRLTVT.

The V call is TRBV5-8, the J call TRBJ2-3; 7 bases agree with TRBD1. Germline CDR1 SGHTS, CDR2 YDEGEE. V lost 3 bases and J lost 2; bases outside the gene matches: 3. The CDR3 covers 14 residues. In DNA, the CDR3 is TGTGCCAGCAGCTCTGGACAGGACACAGATACGCAGTATTTT. It specifies CASSSGQDTDTQYF.

The chain combines TRBV9 with TRBJ2-1; 9 positions agree with TRBD1. V was pared by 3 bases and J by 4 bases, with 5 bases of the junction left unmatched. CDR3 length: 15 amino acids. CDR1 is SGDLS, CDR2 YYNGEE, per germline. The CDR3 spells CASSARQGDYNEQFF. CDR3 DNA: TGTGCCAGCAGCGCCAGACAGGGGGATTACAATGAGCAGTTCTTC. Filled out from reference TRBV9 and TRBJ2-1, the complete variable domain reads DSGVTQTPKHLITATGQRVTLRCSPRSGDLSVYWYQQSLDQGLQFLIQYYNGEERAKGNILERFSAQQFPDLHSELNLSSLELGDSALYFCASSARQGDYNEQFFGPGTRLTVL.

The chain couples TRBV11-2 to TRBJ2-1, with 9 bases identical to TRBD2. The J segment lost 2 bases and the V segment lost 2 bases, leaving 4 bases of the junction unmatched. Germline CDR1 SGHAT, CDR2 FQNNGV. This CDR3 contains 16 residues. The CDR3 sequence is CASSLQRGAPYNEQFF. CDR3 nucleotides: TGTGCCAGCAGCTTACAGCGGGGGGCCCCCTACAATGAGCAGTTCTTC.

The chain is built from TRBV15 and TRBJ2-7, with 9 positions matching TRBD2. Germline CDR1 LNHNV, CDR2 YYDKDF (reference sequence). V trimming: 1 base; J trimming: 0 bases; junction bases outside the gene matches: 10. The length of the CDR3 is 18 residues. CDR3 sequence (DNA): TGTGCCACCAGCAGAGTAGATAGCGGGGGATCCGACTCCTACGAGCAGTACTTC. Amino acid sequence: CATSRVDSGGSDSYEQYF.

This clone was seen only a few times. V usage is TRBV6-5 and J usage is TRBJ1-6; 7 bases map to TRBD1. The germline gives CDR1 MNHEY, CDR2 SVGAGI. The length of the CDR3 is 13 residues. The V segment lost 4 bases and the J segment 8 bases; nucleotides outside the gene matches: 2. CDR3 nucleotides: TGTGCCAGCAGTTTAACAGGGGATTCACCCCTCCACTTT. Residues: CASSLTGDSPLHF.

The chain couples TRBV6-1 to TRBJ2-3; 8 nucleotides align to TRBD2. CDR3 length: 15 amino acids. CDR1 MNHNS and CDR2 SASEGT come from the germline V gene. V lost 3 bases and J lost 2; bases outside the gene matches: 4. The CDR3 reads CASSEERGTTDTQYF. The CDR3 region has the DNA TGTGCCAGCAGTGAGGAGCGGGGGACCACAGATACGCAGTATTTT.

The V call is TRBV4-1, the J call TRBJ1-2; unclear D gene. There are 11 residues in the CDR3. The V gene lost 1 base and the J gene lost 9 bases, with 6 bases spanning the gap. Germline CDR1 is MGHRA and CDR2 is YSYEKL. The CDR3 loop is CASSQAQSYTF. The CDR3 DNA follows: TGCGCCAGCAGCCAAGCCCAGAGCTACACCTTC.

The chain couples TRBV2 to TRBJ1-2, with 9 bases lining up with TRBD1. Germline-derived CDR1 and CDR2 are SNHLY and FYNNEI. V dropped 7 bases and J dropped 7; count of bases not matched to a gene: 16. The CDR3 consists of 16 residues. CDR3 sequence: CASTRPGQGPGGGYTF. The CDR3 DNA is TGTGCCAGCACCAGACCCGGACAGGGGCCGGGGGGTGGCTACACCTTC.

The gene calls are TRBV18 and TRBJ2-7; perhaps TRBD1 as D (5 bases). The CDR3 spans 15 residues. In germline, CDR1 is KGHSH, CDR2 LQKENI. With 3 bases removed from V and 4 bases from J, the gap between germline ends came to 16 bases. The CDR3 bases are TGTGCCAGCTCACCCGTCCAGGGTCAGGGTTACGAGCAGTACTTC. It translates to CASSPVQGQGYEQYF.

The chain couples TRBV4-3 to TRBJ2-5; 8 nucleotides agree with TRBD1. Germline V gene sequence: CDR1 LGHNA, CDR2 YSLEER. This CDR3 spans 17 amino acids. Trimming removed 4 bases from V and 1 base from J; junction bases left unmatched: 11. CDR3 in amino acids: CASSPKWDRWVQETQYF. The DNA for the CDR3 is TGCGCCAGCAGCCCGAAGTGGGACAGGTGGGTCCAAGAGACCCAGTACTTC.